Shown below are 9 T cell receptor beta chains from a single sample sequenced in a study of memory CD4+ T cells and cytomegalovirus serostatus. Method: immunoSEQ multiplex PCR; TCRdb's copy keeps in-frame clones and lacks some. The repertoire holds 50,000 to 65,000 clones, with about three quarters as singletons. The sort gate was single viable CD3+CD4+CD8-CD45RO+ cells for memory CD4+ T cells. Sequencing input: memory CD4+ T cells from blood. The receptor set was obtained from an adult in good health and CMV-seropositive.

This clone occurred once. This chain links TRBV2 with TRBJ2-1, with D perhaps being TRBD1 or TRBD2 (5 bases each). This CDR3 has 15 residues. Trimming stripped 1 base from V and 6 bases from J, with 13 bases between. Germline CDR1 and CDR2: SNHLY and FYNNEI. The CDR3 DNA is TGTGCCAGCAGTGAAGACAGACTAAGGGGCAATGAGCAGTTCTTC. This encodes CASSEDRLRGNEQFF. Looking up the rest from reference TRBV2 and TRBJ2-1 gives the full variable domain: EPEVTQTPSHQVTQMGQEVILRCVPISNHLYFYWYRQILGQKVEFLVSFYNNEISEKSEIFDDQFSVERPDGSNFTLKIRSTKLEDSAMYFCASSEDRLRGNEQFFGPGTRLTVL.

The chain joins TRBV15 to TRBJ1-4; D gene ambiguous. This CDR3 is built from 15 residues. CDR1 LNHNV and CDR2 YYDKDF come from the germline V gene (reference sequence). Deletions cut 1 base from V and 9 bases from J, with 15 bases between. The CDR3 sequence is CATSRGGPNPQKLFF. CDR3 DNA: TGTGCCACCAGCAGAGGTGGGCCCAATCCCCAAAAACTGTTTTTT.

The V call is TRBV20-1, the J call TRBJ2-3; no firm D call. Germline V gene lookup returns CDR1 DFQATT and CDR2 SNEGSKA (reference sequence). The CDR3 spans 11 residues. Trimming took off 2 bases at V and 4 bases at J, with 4 bases between the two ends. The CDR3 spells CSARRSDTQYF. CDR3 bases: TGCAGTGCTAGACGCTCAGATACGCAGTATTTT.

J is TRBJ1-3 and V is TRBV13; a weak D match, TRBD1 (5 bases). The V end was cut by 7 bases, the J end by 0 bases, with 19 bases between. The germline CDR1 and CDR2 sequences are PRHDT and FYEKMQ (reference sequence). This CDR3 region has 17 residues. CDR3 loop: CASTTRGGRNSGNTIYF. The CDR3 DNA reads as TGTGCCAGCACCACCCGGGGGGGACGCAACTCTGGAAACACCATATATTTT.

The chain has TRBV7-9 and TRBJ1-2; D gene unclear. V was trimmed by 1 base and J by 7 bases, leaving 13 bases between them. The germline V gene has CDR1 SEHNR and CDR2 FQNEAQ (reference sequence). This CDR3 comprises 14 residues. The CDR3 region has the DNA TGTGCCAGCAGCTTAGTAACCTCCTCTCGTGGCTACACCTTC. This translates into CASSLVTSSRGYTF. The full variable domain, rest sourced from reference TRBV7-9 and TRBJ1-2, is DTGVSQNPRHKITKRGQNVTFRCDPISEHNRLYWYRQTLGQGPEFLTYFQNEAQLEKSRLLSDRFSAERPKGSFSTLEIQRTEQGDSAMYLCASSLVTSSRGYTFGSGTRLTVV.

The chain is built from TRBV28 and TRBJ1-2, with 7 bases that match TRBD1. Trimming took 3 bases from V and 4 from J; bases not matched to a gene: 8. CDR1 is MDHEN and CDR2 is SYDVKM in the germline V gene. The CDR3 sequence is 15 residues long. CDR3 loop: CASSFYWRTGYGYTF. For the CDR3, the DNA is TGTGCCAGCAGTTTTTACTGGAGGACAGGCTATGGCTACACCTTC.

This clone showed up just once. This chain joins TRBV10-1 and TRBJ1-5; D is uncertain. Trimming shortened V by 0 bases and J by 4 bases, and 4 bases separated the two germline ends. The germline V gene has CDR1 WNHNN and CDR2 SYGVQD (reference sequence). The CDR3 contains 13 residues. Here the CDR3 reads CASSESANQPQHF. CDR3 DNA sequence: TGCGCCAGCAGTGAGTCTGCAAATCAGCCCCAGCATTTT.

The V call is TRBV5-1, the J call TRBJ1-2; TRBD1 matches at 7 bases. The germline V gene has CDR1 SGHRS and CDR2 YFSETQ. CDR3 length equals 16 residues. J was trimmed by 7 bases and V by 0 bases; bases with no gene match: 12. CDR3 protein: CASSLEGAGAIGGYTF. In DNA form, the CDR3 reads TGCGCCAGCAGCTTGGAGGGGGCAGGGGCAATTGGTGGCTACACCTTC.

This rearrangement joins TRBV2 to TRBJ1-5; D is undetermined. The germline V gene has CDR1 SNHLY and CDR2 FYNNEI. V lost 5 bases and J lost 3, with 14 bases in between. The CDR3 has 15 amino acids. CDR3 loop: CASSPLGTANQPQHF. The DNA for the CDR3 is TGTGCCAGCAGTCCCTTAGGTACGGCCAATCAGCCCCAGCATTTT.